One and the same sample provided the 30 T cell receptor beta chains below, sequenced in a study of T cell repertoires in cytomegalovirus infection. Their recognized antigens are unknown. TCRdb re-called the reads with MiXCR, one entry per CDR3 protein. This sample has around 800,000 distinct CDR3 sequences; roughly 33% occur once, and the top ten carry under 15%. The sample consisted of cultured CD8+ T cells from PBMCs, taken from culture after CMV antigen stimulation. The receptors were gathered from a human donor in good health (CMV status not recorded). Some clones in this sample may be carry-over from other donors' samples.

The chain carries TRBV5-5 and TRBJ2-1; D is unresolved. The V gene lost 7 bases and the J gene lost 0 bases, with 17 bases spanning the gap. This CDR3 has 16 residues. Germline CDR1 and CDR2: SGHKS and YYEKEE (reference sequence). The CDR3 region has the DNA TGTGCCAGCCCTCCCTCCCTACAGCCCTCCTACAATGAGCAGTTCTTC. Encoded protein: CASPPSLQPSYNEQFF. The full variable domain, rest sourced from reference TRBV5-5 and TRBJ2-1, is DAGVTQSPTHLIKTRGQQVTLRCSPISGHKSVSWYQQVLGQGPQFIFQYYEKEERGRGNFPDRFSARQFPNYSSELNVNALLLGDSALYLCASPPSLQPSYNEQFFGPGTRLTVL.

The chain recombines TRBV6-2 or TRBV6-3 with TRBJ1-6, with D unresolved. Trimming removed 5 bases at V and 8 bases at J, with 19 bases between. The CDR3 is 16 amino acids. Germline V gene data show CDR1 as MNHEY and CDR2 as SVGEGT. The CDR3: CASSHLRGNQYSPLHF. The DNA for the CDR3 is TGTGCCAGCAGTCACCTTCGAGGAAATCAGTATTCACCCCTCCACTTT.

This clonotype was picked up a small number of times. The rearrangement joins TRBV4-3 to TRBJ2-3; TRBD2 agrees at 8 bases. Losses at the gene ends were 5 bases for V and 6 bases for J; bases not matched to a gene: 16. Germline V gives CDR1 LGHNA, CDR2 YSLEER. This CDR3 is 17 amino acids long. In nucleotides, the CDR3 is TGCGCCAGCAGCACCCATTTTCTGGCGGGGGGTGATGATACGCAGTATTTT. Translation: CASSTHFLAGGDDTQYF.

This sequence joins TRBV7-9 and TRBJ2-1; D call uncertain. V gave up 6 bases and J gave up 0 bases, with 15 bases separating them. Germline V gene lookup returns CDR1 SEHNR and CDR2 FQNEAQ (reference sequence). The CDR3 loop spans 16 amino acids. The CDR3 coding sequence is TGTGCCAGCAGTGAAATCGGTTGGAGCTCCTACAATGAGCAGTTCTTC. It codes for CASSEIGWSSYNEQFF.

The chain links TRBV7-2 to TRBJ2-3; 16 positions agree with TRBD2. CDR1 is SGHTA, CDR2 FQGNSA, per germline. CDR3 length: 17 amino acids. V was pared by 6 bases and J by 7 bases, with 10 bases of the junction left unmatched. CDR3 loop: CASRRGLAGGVAYTQYF. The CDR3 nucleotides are TGTGCCAGCAGGAGGGGACTAGCGGGGGGGGTCGCATATACGCAGTATTTT.

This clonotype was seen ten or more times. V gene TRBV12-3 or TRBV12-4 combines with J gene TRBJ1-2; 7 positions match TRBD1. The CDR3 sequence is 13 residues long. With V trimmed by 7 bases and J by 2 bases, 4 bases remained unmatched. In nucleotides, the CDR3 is TGTGCCAGCATCCTGGGACAGAACTATGGCTACACCTTC. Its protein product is CASILGQNYGYTF.

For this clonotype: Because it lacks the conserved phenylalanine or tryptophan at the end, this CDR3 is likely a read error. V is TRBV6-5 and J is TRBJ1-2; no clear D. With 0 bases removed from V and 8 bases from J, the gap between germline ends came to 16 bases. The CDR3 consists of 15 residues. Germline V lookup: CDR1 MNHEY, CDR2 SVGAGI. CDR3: CASSYSTWYDDGYTL. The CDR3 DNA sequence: TGTGCCAGCAGTTACTCTACCTGGTACGATGACGGCTACACCTTA.

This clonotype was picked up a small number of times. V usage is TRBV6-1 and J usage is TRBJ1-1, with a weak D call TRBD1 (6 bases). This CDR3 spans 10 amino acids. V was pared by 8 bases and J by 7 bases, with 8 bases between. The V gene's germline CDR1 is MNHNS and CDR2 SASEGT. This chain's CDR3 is CASVQGEAFF. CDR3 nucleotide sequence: TGTGCCAGCGTACAGGGTGAAGCTTTCTTT.

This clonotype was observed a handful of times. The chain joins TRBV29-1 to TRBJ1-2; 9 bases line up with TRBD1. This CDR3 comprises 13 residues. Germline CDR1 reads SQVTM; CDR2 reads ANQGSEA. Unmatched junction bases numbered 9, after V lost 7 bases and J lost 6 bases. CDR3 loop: CSARDRVMDGYTF. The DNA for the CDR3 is TGCAGCGCCCGGGACAGGGTGATGGATGGCTACACCTTC. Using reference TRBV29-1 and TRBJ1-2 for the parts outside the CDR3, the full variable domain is SAVISQKPSRDICQRGTSLTIQCQVDSQVTMMFWYRQQPGQSLTLIATANQGSEATYESGFVIDKFPISRPNLTFSTLTVSNMSPEDSSIYLCSARDRVMDGYTFGSGTRLTVV.

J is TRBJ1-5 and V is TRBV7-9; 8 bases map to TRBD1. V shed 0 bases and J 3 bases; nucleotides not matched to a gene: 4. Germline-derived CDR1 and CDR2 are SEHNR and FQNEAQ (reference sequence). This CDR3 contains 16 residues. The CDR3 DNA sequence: TGTGCCAGCAGCTTAGCTACAGGGGGAGACAATCAGCCCCAGCATTTT. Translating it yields CASSLATGGDNQPQHF.

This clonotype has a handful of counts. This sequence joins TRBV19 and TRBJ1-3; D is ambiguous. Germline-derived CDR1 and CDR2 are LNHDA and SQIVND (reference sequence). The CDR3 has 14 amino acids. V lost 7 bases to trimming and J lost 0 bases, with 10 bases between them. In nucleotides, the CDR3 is TGTGCCAGTACCCTACGGAGCTCTGGAAACACCATATATTTT. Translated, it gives CASTLRSSGNTIYF.

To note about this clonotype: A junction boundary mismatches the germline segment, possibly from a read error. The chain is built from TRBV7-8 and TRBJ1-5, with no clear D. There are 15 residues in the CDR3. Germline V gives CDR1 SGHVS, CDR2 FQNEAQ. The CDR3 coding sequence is TGTGCCAACAGCCCCTATGATCGGGACAATCAGCCCCAGCATTTT. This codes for CANSPYDRDNQPQHF.

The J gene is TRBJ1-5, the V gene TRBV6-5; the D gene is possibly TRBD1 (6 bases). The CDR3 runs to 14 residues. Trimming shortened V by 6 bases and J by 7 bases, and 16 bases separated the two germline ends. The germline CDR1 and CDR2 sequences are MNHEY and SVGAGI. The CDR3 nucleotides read TGTGCCAGCAGAGGGGGGGGGCAAGGACAGCCCCAGCATTTT. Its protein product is CASRGGGQGQPQHF.

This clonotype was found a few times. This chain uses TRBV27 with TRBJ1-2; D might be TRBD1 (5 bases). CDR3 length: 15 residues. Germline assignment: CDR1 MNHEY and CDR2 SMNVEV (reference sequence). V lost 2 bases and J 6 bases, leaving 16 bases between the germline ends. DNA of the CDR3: TGTGCCAGCAGTTTAAGGGGAGGGGAAACAAATGGCTACACCTTC. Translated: CASSLRGGETNGYTF.

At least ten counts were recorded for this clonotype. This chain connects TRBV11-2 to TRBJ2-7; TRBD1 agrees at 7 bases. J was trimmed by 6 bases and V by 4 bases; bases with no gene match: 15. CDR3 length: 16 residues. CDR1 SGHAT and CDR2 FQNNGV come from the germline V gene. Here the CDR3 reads CASSSTTPRDSGEQYV. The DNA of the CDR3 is TGTGCCAGCAGCTCCACCACCCCGAGGGACAGCGGCGAGCAGTACGTC.

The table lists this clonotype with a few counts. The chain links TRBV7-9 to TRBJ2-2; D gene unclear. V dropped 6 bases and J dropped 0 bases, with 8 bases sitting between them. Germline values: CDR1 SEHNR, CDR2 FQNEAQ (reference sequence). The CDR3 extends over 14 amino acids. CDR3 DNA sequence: TGTGCCAGCAGGGTTCCCGCGAACACCGGGGAGCTGTTTTTT. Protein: CASRVPANTGELFF.

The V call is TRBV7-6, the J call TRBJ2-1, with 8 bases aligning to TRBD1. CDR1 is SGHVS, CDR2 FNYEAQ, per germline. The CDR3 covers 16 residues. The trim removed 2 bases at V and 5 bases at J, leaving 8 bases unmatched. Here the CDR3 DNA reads TGTGCCAGCAGCTTAAGTCGGGACAGGAGTAACAATGAGCAGTTCTTC. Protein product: CASSLSRDRSNNEQFF.

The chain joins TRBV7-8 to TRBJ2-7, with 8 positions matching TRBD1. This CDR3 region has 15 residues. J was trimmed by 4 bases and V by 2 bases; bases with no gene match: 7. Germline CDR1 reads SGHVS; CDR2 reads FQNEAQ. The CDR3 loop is CASSLSQGAPYEQYV. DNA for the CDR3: TGTGCCAGCAGCTTAAGCCAGGGGGCGCCTTACGAGCAGTACGTC.

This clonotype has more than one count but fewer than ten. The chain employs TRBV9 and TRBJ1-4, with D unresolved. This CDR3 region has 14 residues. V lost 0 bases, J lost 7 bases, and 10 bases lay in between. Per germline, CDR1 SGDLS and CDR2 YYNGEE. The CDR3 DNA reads TGTGCCAGCAGCGTAGGAGGTATTACTGAAAAACTGTTTTTT. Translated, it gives CASSVGGITEKLFF.

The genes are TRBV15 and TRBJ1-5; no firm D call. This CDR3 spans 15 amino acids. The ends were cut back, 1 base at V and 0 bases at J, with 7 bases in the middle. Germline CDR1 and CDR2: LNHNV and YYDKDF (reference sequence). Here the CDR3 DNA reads TGTGCCACCAGCAGAGGGGAGGGTAGCAATCAGCCCCAGCATTTT. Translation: CATSRGEGSNQPQHF.

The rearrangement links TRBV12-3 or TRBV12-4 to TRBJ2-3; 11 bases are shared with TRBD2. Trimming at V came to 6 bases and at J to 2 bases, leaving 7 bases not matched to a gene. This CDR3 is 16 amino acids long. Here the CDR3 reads CASRTTSGELTDTQYF. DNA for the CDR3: TGTGCCAGCAGAACGACTAGCGGGGAACTCACAGATACGCAGTATTTT.

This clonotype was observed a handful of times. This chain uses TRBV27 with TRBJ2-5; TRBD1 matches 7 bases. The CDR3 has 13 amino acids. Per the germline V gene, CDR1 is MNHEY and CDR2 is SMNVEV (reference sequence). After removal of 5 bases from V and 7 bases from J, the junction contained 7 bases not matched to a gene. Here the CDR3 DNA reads TGTGCCAGCAGTCTGGGACAGATGGGGACCCAGTACTTC. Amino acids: CASSLGQMGTQYF.

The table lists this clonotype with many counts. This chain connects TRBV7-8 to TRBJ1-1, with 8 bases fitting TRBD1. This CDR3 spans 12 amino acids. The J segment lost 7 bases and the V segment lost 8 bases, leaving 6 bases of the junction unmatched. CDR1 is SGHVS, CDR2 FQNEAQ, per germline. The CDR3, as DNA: TGTGCCAGCGGACAGGGAAGAGGTGAAGCTTTCTTT. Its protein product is CASGQGRGEAFF.

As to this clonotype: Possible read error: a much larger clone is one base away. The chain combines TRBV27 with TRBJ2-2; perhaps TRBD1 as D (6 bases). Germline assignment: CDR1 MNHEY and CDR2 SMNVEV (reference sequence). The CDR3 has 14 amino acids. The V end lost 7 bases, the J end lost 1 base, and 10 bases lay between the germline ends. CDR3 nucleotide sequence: TGTGCCAGCACCGACAGGATGAACACCGGGGAGCTGTTTTTT. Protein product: CASTDRMNTGELFF.

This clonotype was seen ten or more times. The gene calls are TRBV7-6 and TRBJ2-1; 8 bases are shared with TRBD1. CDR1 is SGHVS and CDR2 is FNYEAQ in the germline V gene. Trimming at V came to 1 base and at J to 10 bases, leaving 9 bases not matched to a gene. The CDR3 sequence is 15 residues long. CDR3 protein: CASSLDPDRVREQFF. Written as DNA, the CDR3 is TGTGCCAGCAGCTTAGACCCGGACAGGGTACGAGAGCAGTTCTTC.

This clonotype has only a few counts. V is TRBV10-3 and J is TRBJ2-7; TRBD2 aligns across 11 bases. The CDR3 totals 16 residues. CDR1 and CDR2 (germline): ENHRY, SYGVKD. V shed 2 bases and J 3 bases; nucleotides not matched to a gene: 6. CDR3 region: CAISENLAGGLYEQYF. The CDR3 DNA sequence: TGTGCCATCAGTGAGAATCTAGCGGGGGGACTCTACGAGCAGTACTTC.

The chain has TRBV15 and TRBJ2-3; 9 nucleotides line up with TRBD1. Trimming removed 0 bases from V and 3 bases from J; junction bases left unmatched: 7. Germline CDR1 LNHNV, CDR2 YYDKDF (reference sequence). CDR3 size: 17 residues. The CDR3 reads CATSRDWGQGRTDTQYF. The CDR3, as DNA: TGTGCCACCAGCAGAGATTGGGGACAGGGCCGTACAGATACGCAGTATTTT.

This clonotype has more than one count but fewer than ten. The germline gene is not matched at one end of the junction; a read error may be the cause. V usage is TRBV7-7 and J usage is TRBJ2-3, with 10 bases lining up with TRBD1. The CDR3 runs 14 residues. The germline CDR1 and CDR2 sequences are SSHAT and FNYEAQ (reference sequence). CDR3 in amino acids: CASSLGQGVDTQYF. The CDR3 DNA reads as TGTGCTAGCAGCTTAGGACAGGGGGTAGATACGCAGTATTTT.

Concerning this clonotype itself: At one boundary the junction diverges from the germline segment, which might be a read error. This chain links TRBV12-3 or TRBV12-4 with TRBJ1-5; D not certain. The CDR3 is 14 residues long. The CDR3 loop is CASSTDVSNQSQHF. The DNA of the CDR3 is TGTGCCAGCAGTACGGACGTTAGCAATCAGTCCCAGCATTTT.

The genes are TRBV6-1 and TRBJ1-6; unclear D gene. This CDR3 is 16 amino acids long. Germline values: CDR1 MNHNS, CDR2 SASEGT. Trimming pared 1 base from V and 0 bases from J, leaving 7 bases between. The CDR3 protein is CASSEVKVSYNSPLHF. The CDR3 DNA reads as TGTGCCAGCAGTGAAGTTAAGGTCTCCTATAATTCACCCCTCCACTTT.